What follows are 16 T cell receptor beta chains derived from one specimen sequenced in a study of shared clonotypes between healthy human individuals. Sequencing used immunoSEQ multiplex PCR; TCRdb keeps in-frame clones, though not all of them. This sample yields about 2.3 million clones, of which about nine tenths are seen a single time; around 0.35% belongs to the top ten. Sequencing was done on a sample of naive CD4+ T cells from PBMCs. Subset defined: CD45RA+ positively selected. Every receptor here comes from a man between 18 and 35 years old in good health. Some clones in this sample may be carry-over from other donors' samples.

The chain links TRBV5-4 to TRBJ2-5, with 10 bases that match TRBD2. The V segment lost 0 bases and the J segment 4 bases; nucleotides outside the gene matches: 3. Per germline, CDR1 SGHNT and CDR2 YYREEE (reference sequence). This CDR3 has 15 residues. The CDR3 DNA follows: TGTGCCAGCAGCTTGGGGGCTAGCGGGGGAGAGACCCAGTACTTC. As protein: CASSLGASGGETQYF. Filled out from reference TRBV5-4 and TRBJ2-5, the complete variable domain reads ETGVTQSPTHLIKTRGQQVTLRCSSQSGHNTVSWYQQALGQGPQFIFQYYREEENGRGNFPPRFSGLQFPNYSSELNVNALELDDSALYLCASSLGASGGETQYFGPGTRLLVL.

The chain combines TRBV19 with TRBJ1-4; the match to TRBD1 covers 8 bases. The V gene's germline CDR1 is LNHDA and CDR2 SQIVND (reference sequence). The CDR3 extends over 16 amino acids. The V gene end was trimmed by 5 bases and the J gene end by 4 bases; junction bases not matched to a gene: 9. In DNA form, the CDR3 reads TGTGCCAGTAGTTTATACCGGGACAGGTTTAATGAAAAACTGTTTTTT. It translates to CASSLYRDRFNEKLFF.

The chain joins TRBV28 to TRBJ2-7, with 7 bases aligning to TRBD1. Germline assignment: CDR1 MDHEN and CDR2 SYDVKM. Trimming at V came to 6 bases and at J to 3 bases, leaving 11 bases not matched to a gene. This CDR3 contains 15 residues. CDR3 in DNA: TGTGCCAGCAGCCCTCCCTCCGGGACAGTCTACGAGCAGTACTTC. It is translated as CASSPPSGTVYEQYF. Combining the CDR3 with reference TRBV28 and TRBJ2-7 gives the whole variable domain DVKVTQSSRYLVKRTGEKVFLECVQDMDHENMFWYRQDPGLGLRLIYFSYDVKMKEKGDIPEGYSVSREKKERFSLILESASTNQTSMYLCASSPPSGTVYEQYFGPGTRLTVT.

The rearrangement links TRBV5-6 to TRBJ2-1, with a tentative D call TRBD1 (6 bases). Trimming left V 0 bases short and J 4 bases short, with 14 bases between. Per the germline V gene, CDR1 is SGHDT and CDR2 is YYEEEE. This CDR3 has 16 residues. CDR3 bases: TGTGCCAGCAGCTTGGTAACAGGGTCTATTTACAATGAGCAGTTCTTC. It yields the protein CASSLVTGSIYNEQFF.

J is TRBJ2-2 and V is TRBV7-3; no firm D call. The CDR3 runs to 15 residues. V lost 5 bases and J lost 7, with 17 bases in between. Germline values: CDR1 SGHTA, CDR2 FQGTGA. CDR3 DNA: TGTGCCAGCAGCCGCCTCGGTGGGCTGGGCGGGGAGCTGTTTTTT. This codes for CASSRLGGLGGELFF.

The V and J genes are TRBV30 and TRBJ1-5, with unresolved D. Deletions cut 0 bases from V and 9 bases from J, with 15 bases between. The CDR3 contains 14 residues. The germline V gene encodes CDR1 GTSNPN and CDR2 SVGIG (reference sequence). CDR3 DNA sequence: TGTGCCTGGAGTGTAGTCGGTTCCGAGTCGCCCCAGCATTTT. This gives the protein CAWSVVGSESPQHF.

The rearrangement links TRBV18 to TRBJ2-7; D is perhaps TRBD2 (6 bases). V lost 0 bases and J lost 5, with 17 bases in between. The CDR3 has 16 amino acids. The germline CDR1 and CDR2 sequences are KGHSH and LQKENI. CDR3 nucleotide sequence: TGTGCCAGCTCACCACCCACCGGACGGGAGACCCACGAGCAGTACTTC. Its protein is CASSPPTGRETHEQYF. The whole variable domain, filled in from reference TRBV18 and TRBJ2-7, reads NAGVMQNPRHLVRRRGQEARLRCSPMKGHSHVYWYRQLPEEGLKFMVYLQKENIIDESGMPKERFSAEFPKEGPSILRIQQVVRGDSAAYFCASSPPTGRETHEQYFGPGTRLTVT.

The chain employs TRBV19 and TRBJ2-4, with a tentative D call TRBD1 (5 bases). V was clipped by 1 base and J by 5 bases, with 15 bases between them. CDR3 length: 16 residues. Germline V gives CDR1 LNHDA, CDR2 SQIVND (reference sequence). The CDR3 region is CASSIGSQGAQNIQYF. As DNA, the CDR3 is TGTGCCAGTAGTATAGGGTCCCAGGGCGCCCAAAACATTCAGTACTTC.

The rearrangement links TRBV28 to TRBJ2-7; D is ambiguous. V was cut by 6 bases and J by 1 base, with 16 bases left in between. CDR3 length: 15 residues. Germline loops: CDR1 MDHEN, CDR2 SYDVKM. The DNA for the CDR3 is TGTGCCAGCAGCACCCGGTGGGTTGGGTCCTACGAGCAGTACTTC. It codes for CASSTRWVGSYEQYF.

This chain uses TRBV28 with TRBJ2-7; D is uncertain. The CDR3 sequence is 13 residues long. Germline V gives CDR1 MDHEN, CDR2 SYDVKM. The V end lost 5 bases, the J end lost 7 bases, and 15 bases lay between the germline ends. CDR3 sequence (DNA): TGTGCCAGCAGTACCGCATCGAGTCGTGAGCAGTACTTC. Amino acids: CASSTASSREQYF.

The chain couples TRBV28 to TRBJ2-1; 8 bases match TRBD2. The germline gives CDR1 MDHEN, CDR2 SYDVKM. This CDR3 comprises 14 residues. J lost 8 bases, V lost 5 bases, and 8 bases had no gene match. The CDR3 sequence is CASSTSGSGDEQFF. The CDR3 DNA is TGTGCCAGCAGTACCAGCGGGAGCGGCGATGAGCAGTTCTTC.

The CDR3 loop is CASSPSGNTGELFF. The CDR3 DNA follows: TGTGCCAGCAGCCCGTCGGGGAACACCGGGGAGCTGTTTTTT. The chain uses TRBV11-3 and TRBJ2-2, with D uncertain. This CDR3 spans 14 amino acids. V was shortened by 5 bases and J by 1 base, with 8 bases between the two germline ends. Germline CDR1 reads SGHNT; CDR2 reads YENEEA.

This clone was detected only a few times. V gene TRBV2 combines with J gene TRBJ2-2; 7 bases are a match to TRBD1. The germline V gene has CDR1 SNHLY and CDR2 FYNNEI. The CDR3 is made up of 14 amino acids. V lost 7 bases, J lost 5 bases, and 7 bases stayed unmatched. This chain's CDR3 is CASIPDRETGELFF. The CDR3 DNA sequence: TGTGCCAGCATCCCCGACAGGGAGACCGGGGAGCTGTTTTTT.

This clone came up once. CDR3 amino acids: CASSDSVIRVTNEKLFF. The CDR3 coding sequence is TGTGCCAGCAGTGATTCTGTCATAAGGGTGACTAATGAAAAACTGTTTTTT. The chain uses TRBV2 and TRBJ1-4, with D unclear. V lost 3 bases, J lost 2 bases, and 16 bases lay in between. Germline V CDR1 and CDR2: SNHLY, FYNNEI. This CDR3 contains 17 residues.

About this clone: At one of its ends the junction is not consistent with the germline gene, which may arise from a read error. V is TRBV11-2 and J is TRBJ2-7, with D unclear. The germline gives CDR1 SGHAT, CDR2 FQNNGV. This CDR3 region has 12 residues. The CDR3 bases are TGTACCAGCAGCTTAAATTACATGGGGCAGTACTTC. Protein: CTSSLNYMGQYF.

The chain combines TRBV29-1 with TRBJ2-7, with 10 positions matching TRBD2. CDR1 SQVTM and CDR2 ANQGSEA come from the germline V gene. This CDR3 is built from 14 residues. V trimming: 7 bases; J trimming: 0 bases; junction bases outside the gene matches: 6. The CDR3 is CSAQGLALSYEQYF. The DNA of the CDR3 is TGCAGCGCCCAGGGACTAGCGCTCTCCTACGAGCAGTACTTC.